Sequencing of this T cell receptor beta chain was carried out in a study of regulatory T cells in long-lasting Graves disease. Libraries of TCR beta came from iRepertoire HTBI primers plus Arm-PCR of CDR3 regions. MiXCR, applied by TCRdb to the multiplex PCR reads, yields one record per CDR3 protein. Altogether more than 450,000 distinct CDR3 sequences are present, 12% being singletons, with the ten largest covering roughly 8.9%. V was trimmed by 5 bases and J by 7 bases, leaving 14 bases between them. Per germline, CDR1 SEHNR and CDR2 FQNEAQ (reference sequence). The CDR3 has 13 amino acids. As to time point: newly diagnosed GD, antithyroid drugs for less than 3 months. The TCR library was made from RNA extracted from PBMCs. Another study also made use of these data, one on T cells in Graves' hyperthyroidism and ophthalmopathy. That work adds: Patients were excluded for uncontrolled infection, other autoimmune disease, pregnancy or lactation. Each diagnosis drew on symptoms, thyroxine, TRAb, thyroid ultrasound and orbital computed tomography findings. Ophthalmopathy was identified by the model a median approximately 6.9 months ahead of onset.

This sequence was found in a woman in her thirties with Graves disease. The J gene is TRBJ1-2, the V gene TRBV7-9; D is ambiguous. Sequenced here: peripheral blood mononuclear cells (PBMCs), sampled at new diagnosis, from a patient treated with antithyroid drugs. The CDR3 region is CASSPFELGGYTF. The DNA of the CDR3 is TGTGCCAGCAGCCCATTCGAATTGGGTGGCTACACCTTC.